Listed here are 24 T cell receptor beta chains from one sample, sequenced in a study of blood T cell repertoires in COVID-19. Sequenced by immunoSEQ multiplex PCR; TCRdb stores in-frame clones only, minus some. The data contain 120,000 to 150,000 clones, roughly 78% of them singletons. Sequencing was done on a sample of peripheral blood. The receptor source for this set is a man in his 60s with acute or convalescent COVID-19.

V and J are TRBV5-6 and TRBJ1-2; D remains ambiguous. The V end lost 4 bases, the J end lost 4 bases, and 8 bases lay between the germline ends. The CDR3 totals 12 residues. Per the germline V gene, CDR1 is SGHDT and CDR2 is YYEEEE. The CDR3, as DNA: TGTGCCAGCAGCCCGGGTGGCTATGGCTACACCTTC. This gives the protein CASSPGGYGYTF.

This chain joins TRBV7-8 and TRBJ2-7; D is unresolved. This CDR3 has 15 residues. V was clipped by 0 bases and J by 3 bases, with 12 bases between them. CDR1 SGHVS and CDR2 FQNEAQ come from the germline V gene. Here the CDR3 DNA reads TGTGCCAGCAGCTTAGCGCACGACTCCATCTACGAGCAGTACTTC. This gives the protein CASSLAHDSIYEQYF.

The genes are TRBV12-3 or TRBV12-4 and TRBJ1-1; 7 nucleotides match TRBD1. V trimming: 8 bases; J trimming: 10 bases; junction bases outside the gene matches: 13. The CDR3 is 13 amino acids. The CDR3 bases are TGTGCCAGCGGACGACAGGGAAGGAACGTAGCTTTCTTT. Translation: CASGRQGRNVAFF.

This chain connects TRBV3-1 (or the pseudogene TRBV3-2) to TRBJ2-4; 7 bases agree with TRBD1. CDR3 length: 12 amino acids. After removal of 1 base from V and 14 bases from J, the junction contained 5 bases not matched to a gene. CDR1 LGHDT and CDR2 YNNKEL come from the germline V gene (reference sequence). The CDR3 DNA reads TGTGCCAGCAGCCAAGGGGTCGACAGGGAGTACTTC. Its protein is CASSQGVDREYF.

The chain carries TRBV28 and TRBJ2-5; the D gene is possibly TRBD1 (5 bases). The CDR3 sequence is 13 residues long. Germline V gene lookup returns CDR1 MDHEN and CDR2 SYDVKM. Trimming cost V 4 bases and J 2 bases, with 8 bases left between them. The CDR3: CASSSRQQETQYF. In DNA form, the CDR3 reads TGTGCCAGCAGTTCCCGACAGCAAGAGACCCAGTACTTC.

Here the CDR3 reads CASSPTGFYEQYF. As DNA, the CDR3 is TGTGCCAGCAGCCCCACAGGGTTCTACGAGCAGTACTTC. J is TRBJ2-7 and V is TRBV9; a weak D match, TRBD1 (6 bases). Trimming pared 4 bases from V and 3 bases from J, leaving 11 bases between. The length of the CDR3 is 13 residues. The V gene's germline CDR1 is SGDLS and CDR2 YYNGEE.

This chain links TRBV4-3 with TRBJ1-1, with D possibly TRBD1 on 6 matching bases. Germline loops: CDR1 LGHNA, CDR2 YSLEER. V was shortened by 1 base and J by 3 bases, with 12 bases between the two germline ends. The CDR3 consists of 15 residues. The CDR3, as DNA: TGCGCCAGCAGCCAAGGAAGGGACATCTACACTGAAGCTTTCTTT. The encoded protein is CASSQGRDIYTEAFF.

This chain links TRBV7-9 with TRBJ1-3; weak D call: TRBD1 (5 bases). This CDR3 contains 16 residues. Per germline, CDR1 SEHNR and CDR2 FQNEAQ (reference sequence). Trimming took off 7 bases at V and 2 bases at J, with 18 bases between the two ends. The CDR3 reads CASTNSGDVTGNTIYF. The CDR3 region has the DNA TGTGCCAGCACCAATTCGGGGGATGTGACTGGAAACACCATATATTTT.

This sequence joins TRBV3-1 (or the pseudogene TRBV3-2) and TRBJ1-6; TRBD1 matches at 9 bases. CDR1 is LGHDT and CDR2 is YNNKEL in the germline V gene (reference sequence). The V and J ends lost 4 bases and 10 bases, in that order; junction bases with no gene match: 5. This CDR3 has 14 amino acids. CDR3 in amino acids: CASSLSQGASPLHF. The CDR3, as DNA: TGTGCCAGCAGCCTATCACAGGGGGCCTCACCCCTCCACTTT.

This clone was detected only a few times. The V gene is TRBV5-6, the J gene TRBJ1-2; D unclear. CDR1 SGHDT and CDR2 YYEEEE come from the germline V gene. This CDR3 comprises 13 residues. Deletions cut 0 bases from V and 7 bases from J, with 10 bases between. The CDR3 sequence is CASSLVRGSGYTF. DNA for the CDR3: TGTGCCAGCAGCTTGGTAAGAGGATCTGGCTACACCTTC.

This clone is a singleton in its sample. The rearrangement links TRBV9 to TRBJ1-4; 7 bases fit TRBD1. CDR3 length: 14 residues. The V segment lost 6 bases and the J segment 7 bases; nucleotides outside the gene matches: 9. Germline V gene data show CDR1 as SGDLS and CDR2 as YYNGEE. The CDR3 here is CASNLTGVCEKLFF. CDR3 in DNA: TGTGCCAGCAACCTCACAGGGGTGTGTGAAAAACTGTTTTTT.

The chain has TRBV11-1 and TRBJ1-2; 7 nucleotides agree with TRBD1. Germline assignment: CDR1 SGHAT and CDR2 FQDESV (reference sequence). The length of the CDR3 is 15 residues. Trimming at V came to 5 bases and at J to 3 bases, leaving 9 bases not matched to a gene. This CDR3 reads CASSPGQLGHYGYTF. The CDR3 nucleotides are TGTGCCAGCAGCCCGGGACAGTTGGGCCACTATGGCTACACCTTC. Variable domain in full (rest from reference TRBV11-1 and TRBJ1-2): EAEVAQSPRYKITEKSQAVAFWCDPISGHATLYWYRQILGQGPELLVQFQDESVVDDSQLPKDRFSAERLKGVDSTLKIQPAELGDSAMYLCASSPGQLGHYGYTFGSGTRLTVV.

The rearrangement joins TRBV18 to TRBJ1-2; 8 positions agree with TRBD1. The CDR3 covers 15 residues. Germline trimming cut 3 bases from V and 1 base from J; bases unmatched to any gene: 4. Germline V gene data show CDR1 as KGHSH and CDR2 as LQKENI. CDR3 nucleotides: TGTGCCAGCTCACCTTCGACAGGGGTTAACTATGGCTACACCTTC. Its protein is CASSPSTGVNYGYTF. The variable domain in full, with the rest retrieved from reference TRBV18 and TRBJ1-2, is NAGVMQNPRHLVRRRGQEARLRCSPMKGHSHVYWYRQLPEEGLKFMVYLQKENIIDESGMPKERFSAEFPKEGPSILRIQQVVRGDSAAYFCASSPSTGVNYGYTFGSGTRLTVV.

This clone is a singleton in its sample. The chain links TRBV1 to TRBJ2-7; TRBD1 is taken as the D call from the table, unchecked against the DNA. TRBV1 is designated a pseudogene. The CDR3 extends over 13 amino acids. The CDR3 nucleotides read TGCACCAGCAGCCGCGACAGGGCGAGAGAGCAGTACTTC. This codes for CTSSRDRAREQYF.

The chain links TRBV4-3 to TRBJ2-3; TRBD2 matches at 8 bases. The V gene end was trimmed by 4 bases and the J gene end by 4 bases; junction bases not matched to a gene: 13. Germline V CDR1 and CDR2: LGHNA, YSLEER. The CDR3 spans 17 residues. CDR3 sequence (DNA): TGCGCCAGCAGCCCCTCGGCCAGCGGGCGGGAGGCAGATACGCAGTATTTT. It translates to CASSPSASGREADTQYF.

CDR3 sequence reads: CASSFGVTSGTTDTQYF. For the CDR3, the DNA is TGTGCCAGCAGTTTCGGGGTGACTAGCGGGACCACAGATACGCAGTATTTT. V gene TRBV28 combines with J gene TRBJ2-3; 11 nucleotides line up with TRBD2. The CDR3 is 17 amino acids. J gave up 2 bases and V 3 bases, and 7 bases lay outside the gene matches. Germline-derived CDR1 and CDR2 are MDHEN and SYDVKM.

The rearrangement uses TRBV19 and TRBJ2-1; the match to TRBD2 covers 14 bases. With 6 bases clipped from V and 5 bases from J, the junction kept 3 bases outside the gene matches. This CDR3 region has 15 residues. The V gene's germline CDR1 is LNHDA and CDR2 SQIVND (reference sequence). As DNA, the CDR3 is TGTGCCAGTAGGGGGACTAGCGGGAGAGACAATGAGCAGTTCTTC. It is translated as CASRGTSGRDNEQFF.

The CDR3 sequence is CASSPGTGNSGNTIYF. CDR3 DNA: TGTGCCAGCTCACCAGGGACAGGGAACTCTGGAAACACCATATATTTT. The chain couples TRBV18 to TRBJ1-3, with 9 bases that match TRBD1. The CDR3 is made up of 16 amino acids. V gave up 2 bases and J gave up 0 bases; unmatched junction bases: 2. Germline V gene data show CDR1 as KGHSH and CDR2 as LQKENI.

The table lists this clone with a count of one. The rearrangement joins TRBV5-6 to TRBJ2-1, with D possibly being TRBD2 (6 bases). Germline values: CDR1 SGHDT, CDR2 YYEEEE. V lost 0 bases and J 5 bases, leaving 15 bases between the germline ends. CDR3 size: 16 residues. The CDR3 loop reads CASSLEVRRLDNEQFF. Here the CDR3 DNA reads TGTGCCAGCAGCTTGGAGGTGCGGAGACTAGACAATGAGCAGTTCTTC.

The chain joins TRBV9 to TRBJ2-2; TRBD2 matches 15 bases. With V trimmed by 5 bases and J by 2 bases, 16 bases remained unmatched. Looked up from germline, CDR1 is SGDLS and CDR2 is YYNGEE. The length of the CDR3 is 21 residues. The CDR3: CASSRIRTSGRVGENTGELFF. CDR3 in DNA: TGTGCCAGCAGTCGAATTCGGACTAGCGGGAGGGTTGGTGAAAACACCGGGGAGCTGTTTTTT.

V and J are TRBV29-1 and TRBJ1-3; tentatively, D is TRBD1 (5 bases). This CDR3 region has 13 residues. The germline V gene encodes CDR1 SQVTM and CDR2 ANQGSEA. The V end was cut by 3 bases, the J end by 4 bases, with 10 bases between. The CDR3 sequence is CSVDGGEGNTIYF. CDR3 in DNA: TGCAGCGTTGACGGGGGGGAAGGAAACACCATATATTTT.

This clone was counted only a few times. The chain joins TRBV24-1 to TRBJ2-1, with 10 bases fitting TRBD2. With V trimmed by 4 bases and J by 3 bases, 5 bases remained unmatched. Looked up from germline, CDR1 is KGHDR and CDR2 is SFDVKD. This CDR3 is built from 16 residues. The CDR3, as DNA: TGTGCCACCAGTGAGGTAGCGGGAGGTGTCTACAATGAGCAGTTCTTC. It yields the protein CATSEVAGGVYNEQFF.

The rearrangement joins TRBV27 to TRBJ2-3; the D is unclear. The V gene's germline CDR1 is MNHEY and CDR2 SMNVEV (reference sequence). The CDR3 totals 13 residues. V was trimmed by 2 bases and J by 4 bases, leaving 7 bases between them. The CDR3 loop reads CASSLREADTQYF. The DNA of the CDR3 is TGTGCCAGCAGTTTACGCGAGGCAGATACGCAGTATTTT.

This clone was seen a few times. The chain combines TRBV11-1 with TRBJ1-5, with 9 bases fitting TRBD1. The CDR3 loop spans 15 amino acids. Germline-derived CDR1 and CDR2 are SGHAT and FQDESV (reference sequence). The trim removed 4 bases at V and 1 base at J, leaving 2 bases unmatched. For the CDR3, the DNA is TGTGCCAGCAGCTCGGGGACAGGGAGCAATCAGCCCCAGCATTTT. It yields the protein CASSSGTGSNQPQHF.